A selection of T cell receptor beta chains follows, all from one sample in a study of T cell changes during pregnancy in multiple sclerosis. Using immunoSEQ multiplex PCR, the repertoire was profiled, and TCRdb retains in-frame clones only, with some absent. Altogether some 100,000 clones are present, approximately 94% being singletons, with the ten largest covering approximately 0.97%. Sequencing used peripheral blood, obtained before pregnancy. These receptors originate from a female donor with multiple sclerosis, enrolled in a pregnancy study. CDR3s leave out the opening cysteine and the closing phenylalanine or tryptophan. Each record gives: V gene, J gene, CDR3 protein.

TRBV4-2	TRBJ2-7	ASSRPTGLESDYEQY
TRBV10-3	TRBJ1-1	AIGARTEAF
TRBV25-1	TRBJ2-5	ASSEYLGLSRLETQY
TRBV2	TRBJ1-2	ASRTARQKPYGYT
TRBV7-8	TRBJ2-4	ASVESNENIQY
TRBV9	TRBJ2-2	ASSAALAGLNTGELF
TRBV18	TRBJ2-7	ASSPTSGRAYEQY
TRBV6-1	TRBJ2-1	ASSEGIAGRDEQF
TRBV4-2	TRBJ2-1	ASSQDPSGRPNEQF
TRBV5-1	TRBJ2-1	ASSAGLAGAMDEQF
TRBV7-6	TRBJ2-1	ASSVSLRGSYNEQF
TRBV28	TRBJ2-1	ASSLGQGYNNEQF
TRBV7-9	TRBJ1-2	ASSPPGDGYT
TRBV2	TRBJ1-1	ASSPLGLAEAF
TRBV21-1	TRBJ2-7	ASSKEDRRPGRQY
TRBV13	TRBJ1-2	ASSGGQAGGYT
TRBV13	TRBJ2-3	ASSLRLAEHTDTQY
TRBV28	TRBJ1-4	ASRGWVDRGEKLF
TRBV5-1	TRBJ1-1	ASSLAVRTGSPF
TRBV6-5	TRBJ1-1	ASSFYGTDYEAF
TRBV30	TRBJ1-1	AWSVIRGAGTEAF
TRBV9	TRBJ1-2	ASSVGQGSGYT
TRBV5-1	TRBJ2-2	ASSRLLAGGTGELF
TRBV7-2	TRBJ2-7	ASSLARTYEQY
TRBV7-2	TRBJ2-3	ASSLVGLGLSHTDTQY
TRBV19	TRBJ1-2	ASSPGLAEGYT
TRBV7-9	TRBJ1-1	ASSLGQVGTEAF
TRBV7-2	TRBJ2-3	ASSLETSDTDTQY
TRBV7-9	TRBJ2-1	ASNLGAKWSEQF
TRBV27	TRBJ1-1	ASSLAFEAF
TRBV28	TRBJ1-2	ASGTTGGNYGYT
TRBV7-8	TRBJ1-2	ASRTRGSYT
TRBV5-4	TRBJ2-2	ASSWRDLSPGELF
TRBV9	TRBJ2-1	ASSAPSLRVHNEVQF
TRBV30	TRBJ2-7	AWSEGQGSYEQY
TRBV16	TRBJ2-2	ASSQSRRRTGELF
TRBV7-9	TRBJ2-7	ASSFGDRMNYEQY
TRBV30	TRBJ1-1	AWSVRLGNTTSPEAF
TRBV14	TRBJ2-1	ASSQGSRQF
TRBV7-8	TRBJ2-1	ASSLARTRSLYNEQF
TRBV6-4	TRBJ2-5	ARKIGTPETQY
TRBV7-9	TRBJ1-4	ASSLKEGAIGKLF
TRBV7-9	TRBJ1-1	ASSQPGQGAPEAF